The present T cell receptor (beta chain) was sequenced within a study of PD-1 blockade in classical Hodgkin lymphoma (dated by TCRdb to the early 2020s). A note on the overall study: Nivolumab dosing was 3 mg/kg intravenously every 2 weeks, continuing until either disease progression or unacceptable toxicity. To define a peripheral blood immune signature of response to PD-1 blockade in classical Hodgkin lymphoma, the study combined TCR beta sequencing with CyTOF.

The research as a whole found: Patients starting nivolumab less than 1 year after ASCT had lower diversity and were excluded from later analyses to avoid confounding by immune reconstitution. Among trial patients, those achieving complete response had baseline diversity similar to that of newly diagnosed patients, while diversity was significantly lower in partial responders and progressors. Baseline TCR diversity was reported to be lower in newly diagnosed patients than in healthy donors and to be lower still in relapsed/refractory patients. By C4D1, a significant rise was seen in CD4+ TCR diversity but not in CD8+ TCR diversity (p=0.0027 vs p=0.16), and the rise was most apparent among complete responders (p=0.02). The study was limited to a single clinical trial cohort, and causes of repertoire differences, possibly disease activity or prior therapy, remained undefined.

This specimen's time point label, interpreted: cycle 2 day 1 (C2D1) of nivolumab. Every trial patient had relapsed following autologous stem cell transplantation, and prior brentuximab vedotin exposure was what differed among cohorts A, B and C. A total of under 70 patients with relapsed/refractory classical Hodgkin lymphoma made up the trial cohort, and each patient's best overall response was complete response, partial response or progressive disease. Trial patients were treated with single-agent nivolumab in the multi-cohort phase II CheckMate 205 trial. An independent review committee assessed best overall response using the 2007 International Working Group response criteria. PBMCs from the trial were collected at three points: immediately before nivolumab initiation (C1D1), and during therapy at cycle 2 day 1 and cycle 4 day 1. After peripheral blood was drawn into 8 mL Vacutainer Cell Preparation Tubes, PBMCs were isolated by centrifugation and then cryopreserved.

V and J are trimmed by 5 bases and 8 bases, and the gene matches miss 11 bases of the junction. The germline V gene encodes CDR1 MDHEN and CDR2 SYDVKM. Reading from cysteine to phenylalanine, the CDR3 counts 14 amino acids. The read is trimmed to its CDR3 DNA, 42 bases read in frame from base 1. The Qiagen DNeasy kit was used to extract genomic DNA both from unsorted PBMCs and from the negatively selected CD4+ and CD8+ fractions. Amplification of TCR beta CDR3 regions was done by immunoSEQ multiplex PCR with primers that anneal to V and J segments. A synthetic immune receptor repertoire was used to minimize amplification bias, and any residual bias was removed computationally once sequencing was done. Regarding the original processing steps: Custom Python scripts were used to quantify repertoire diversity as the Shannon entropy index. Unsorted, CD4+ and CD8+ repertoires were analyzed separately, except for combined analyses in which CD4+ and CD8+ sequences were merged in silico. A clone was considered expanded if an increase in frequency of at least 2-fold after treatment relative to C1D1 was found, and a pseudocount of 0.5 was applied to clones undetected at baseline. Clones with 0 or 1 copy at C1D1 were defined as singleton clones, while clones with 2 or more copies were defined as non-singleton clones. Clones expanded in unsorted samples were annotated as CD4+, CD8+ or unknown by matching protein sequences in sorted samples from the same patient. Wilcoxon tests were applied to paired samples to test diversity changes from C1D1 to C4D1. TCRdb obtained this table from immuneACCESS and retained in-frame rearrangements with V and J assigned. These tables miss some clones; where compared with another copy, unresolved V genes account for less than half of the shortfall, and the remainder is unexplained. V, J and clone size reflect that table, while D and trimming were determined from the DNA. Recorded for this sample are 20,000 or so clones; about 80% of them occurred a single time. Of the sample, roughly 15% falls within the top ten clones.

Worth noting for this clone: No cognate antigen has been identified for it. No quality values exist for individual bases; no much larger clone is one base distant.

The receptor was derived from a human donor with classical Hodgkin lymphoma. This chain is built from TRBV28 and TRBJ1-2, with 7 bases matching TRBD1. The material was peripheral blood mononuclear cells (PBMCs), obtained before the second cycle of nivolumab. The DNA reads TGTGCCAGCAGTCGACTGCACAGGGGAAAAGGCTACACCTTC. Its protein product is CASSRLHRGKGYTF.